The rows below give T cell receptor beta chains drawn from one sample of a study of T cell responses to AZD1222 COVID-19 vaccine. TCRdb keeps only in-frame clones here, not all; method: immunoSEQ multiplex PCR. The sample lists approximately 150,000 clones, around 92% occurring once. The starting material was peripheral blood, obtained on day 0 of AZD1222 vaccination. Receptors originate from an adult in good health. Each CDR3 is given with its conserved first and last residue. Fields, in order: clone size, J gene, V gene, D gene, CDR3 protein, CDR3 DNA. D genes are given only for firm matches. Rows give clone size only sometimes, using once, few, many, or a class for an expanded clone.

>.|TRBJ2-6|TRBV7-2|.
CASSLEGGGANVLTF
TGTGCCAGCAGCTTAGAAGGGGGAGGGGCCAACGTCCTGACTTTC
>few|TRBJ1-3|TRBV5-4|.
CASSYSSGNTIYF
TGTGCCAGCAGCTATTCCTCTGGAAACACCATATATTTT
>.|TRBJ2-2|TRBV4-1|.
CASSQPWVWVSLSANTGELFF
TGCGCCAGCAGCCAACCCTGGGTCTGGGTTAGCCTCAGCGCGAACACCGGGGAGCTGTTTTTT
>.|TRBJ1-2|TRBV5-5|.
CASSLWGSANYGYTF
TGTGCCAGCAGCTTGTGGGGGAGTGCTAACTATGGCTACACCTTC
>.|TRBJ1-2|TRBV3-1/TRBV3-2|.
CASSQVRGKGLANYGYTF
TGTGCCAGCAGCCAAGTTAGAGGGAAAGGTTTAGCTAACTATGGCTACACCTTC
>.|TRBJ2-3|TRBV6-5|.
CASSYGTDTQYF
TGTGCCAGCAGTTACGGAACAGATACGCAGTATTTT
>.|TRBJ2-1|TRBV4-1|.
CASSKGPGDPSVSYNEQFF
TGCGCCAGCAGCAAAGGACCGGGGGACCCGAGTGTTTCCTACAATGAGCAGTTCTTC
>.|TRBJ2-6|TRBV4-2|.
CASSHKRDSGANVLTF
TGTGCCAGCAGCCACAAACGGGACTCTGGAGCCAACGTCCTGACTTTC
>.|TRBJ2-1|TRBV12-3/TRBV12-4|.
CASSILPGEQFF
TGTGCCAGCAGTATTCTCCCAGGGGAGCAGTTCTTC
>.|TRBJ2-7|TRBV19|.
CASSLWTAGEQYF
TGTGCCAGTAGTCTCTGGACAGCGGGGGAGCAGTACTTC
>.|TRBJ1-2|TRBV11-1|TRBD1
CASSHTGVRSGYTF
TGTGCCAGCAGTCATACAGGGGTACGGTCTGGCTACACCTTC
>.|TRBJ2-1|TRBV20-1|.
CSAGGGNEQFF
TGCAGTGCGGGAGGGGGCAATGAGCAGTTCTTC
>.|TRBJ2-7|TRBV30|.
CAWRQLNSYEQYF
TGTGCCTGGCGACAGCTAAACTCCTACGAGCAGTACTTC
>.|TRBJ1-4|TRBV10-3|.
CAISQMGEKLFF
TGTGCCATCAGCCAAATGGGGGAAAAACTGTTTTTT
>.|TRBJ1-1|TRBV30|.
CAWSAGLSMNTEAFF
TGTGCCTGGAGTGCTGGACTTTCTATGAACACTGAAGCTTTCTTT
>.|TRBJ1-6|TRBV5-1|.
CASGRGDGSPLHF
TGCGCCAGCGGCAGGGGAGATGGTTCACCCCTCCACTTT
>.|TRBJ2-7|TRBV27|.
CASSSVGEQYF
TGTGCCAGCAGTTCTGTCGGAGAGCAGTACTTC
>.|TRBJ1-2|TRBV5-1|.
CASSDNSGGAEGYTF
TGCGCCAGCAGCGACAACAGTGGGGGCGCCGAAGGCTACACCTTC
>.|TRBJ2-1|TRBV28|TRBD2
CASSLAGLYNEQFF
TGTGCCAGCAGTCTAGCGGGATTATACAATGAGCAGTTCTTC
>.|TRBJ2-7|TRBV4-1|.
CASSPIGGSYEQYF
TGCGCCAGCAGCCCCATCGGGGGTAGCTACGAGCAGTACTTC
>.|TRBJ1-2|TRBV18|.
CASSPPYRGAAPLYGYTF
TGTGCCAGCTCACCACCATACCGAGGGGCGGCTCCTCTCTATGGCTACACCTTC
>once|TRBJ1-3|TRBV28|.
CATLIRAGNTIYF
TGTGCCACGTTGATCCGCGCTGGAAACACCATATATTTT
>once|TRBJ1-6|TRBV28|.
CANVRGVTYHHNSPLHF
TGTGCCAACGTTCGTGGAGTAACATACCACCATAATTCACCCCTCCACTTT
>.|TRBJ1-5|TRBV5-1|.
CASSLQGTQPQHF
TGCGCCAGCAGCTTGCAGGGGACTCAGCCCCAGCATTTT
>.|TRBJ2-1|TRBV11-3|TRBD2
CASSFTSGVSYNEQFF
TGTGCCAGCAGCTTCACTAGCGGGGTCTCCTACAATGAGCAGTTCTTC
>.|TRBJ2-3|TRBV6-2/TRBV6-3|TRBD2
CASSYSGSGGAGDTQYF
TGTGCCAGCAGTTACTCGGGTAGCGGGGGGGCTGGAGATACGCAGTATTTT
>.|TRBJ2-1|TRBV5-5|.
CASSSGLLGNNEQFF
TGTGCCAGCAGCTCGGGACTGCTCGGGAACAATGAGCAGTTCTTC
>.|TRBJ2-2|TRBV18|TRBD2
CASSPTSGNTGELFF
TGTGCCAGCTCACCGACTAGCGGGAACACCGGGGAGCTGTTTTTT
>medium-sized|TRBJ1-1|TRBV9|.
CASSVAQETTEAFF
TGTGCCAGCAGCGTAGCCCAGGAAACCACTGAAGCTTTCTTT
>.|TRBJ1-1|TRBV3-1/TRBV3-2|.
CASSQDAGMNTEAFF
TGTGCCAGCAGCCAAGATGCGGGGATGAACACTGAAGCTTTCTTT
>.|TRBJ1-2|TRBV10-3|.
CAIRDDRTTNYGYTF
TGTGCCATCAGAGACGACAGGACGACTAACTATGGCTACACCTTC